Each of the 7 T cell receptor beta chains below was sequenced from the same sample in a study of Graves' ophthalmopathy and Graves' hyperthyroidism. RNA transcripts were the source from which TCR beta CDR3 regions were amplified. HTBI primers served in a first-round RT-PCR, which a second-round multiplex PCR followed. TCRdb reanalysed the multiplex PCR reads using MiXCR and keeps one entry per CDR3 protein. The sample lists approximately 380,000 distinct CDR3 sequences; roughly 21% were seen once. Sequenced input: peripheral blood. Receptor source: a woman in her late teens or twenties with stable Graves' hyperthyroidism.

DNA for the CDR3: TGTGCCAGCAGTGGGGCGGACGCAACGTCCTATGGCTACACCTTC. Its translation is CASSGADATSYGYTF. The chain links TRBV2 to TRBJ1-2, with D unresolved. Trimming pared 4 bases from V and 4 bases from J, leaving 16 bases between. CDR3 length: 15 residues. Germline CDR1 is SNHLY and CDR2 is FYNNEI. The variable domain in full, completed from reference TRBV2 and TRBJ1-2, reads EPEVTQTPSHQVTQMGQEVILRCVPISNHLYFYWYRQILGQKVEFLVSFYNNEISEKSEIFDDQFSVERPDGSNFTLKIRSTKLEDSAMYFCASSGADATSYGYTFGSGTRLTVV.

The rearrangement links TRBV30 to TRBJ1-2; D is unclear. V was trimmed by 5 bases and J by 1 base, leaving 11 bases between them. The CDR3 totals 13 residues. Germline CDR1 is GTSNPN and CDR2 is SVGIG (reference sequence). Here the CDR3 reads CAWALTVNYGYTF. As DNA, the CDR3 is TGTGCCTGGGCCCTAACCGTTAACTATGGCTACACCTTC. Based on the CDR3 plus reference TRBV30 and TRBJ1-2, the full variable domain is SQTIHQWPATLVQPVGSPLSLECTVEGTSNPNLYWYRQAAGRGLQLLFYSVGIGQISSEVPQNLSASRPQDRQFILSSKKLLLSDSGFYLCAWALTVNYGYTFGSGTRLTVV.

The sample holds many counts of this clonotype. This chain uses TRBV9 with TRBJ2-7, with 9 positions matching TRBD1. There are 15 residues in the CDR3. The germline gives CDR1 SGDLS, CDR2 YYNGEE. With V trimmed by 2 bases and J by 4 bases, 7 bases remained unmatched. This CDR3 reads CASSVDPTGGYEQYF. CDR3 DNA sequence: TGTGCCAGCAGCGTGGACCCGACAGGGGGGTACGAGCAGTACTTC. The full variable domain, with the rest looked up from reference TRBV9 and TRBJ2-7, is DSGVTQTPKHLITATGQRVTLRCSPRSGDLSVYWYQQSLDQGLQFLIQYYNGEERAKGNILERFSAQQFPDLHSELNLSSLELGDSALYFCASSVDPTGGYEQYFGPGTRLTVT.

This clonotype appeared many times. This chain connects TRBV6-1 to TRBJ1-2, with a weak D call TRBD1 (5 bases). The V and J ends lost 7 bases and 1 base respectively, with 19 bases between them. Per germline, CDR1 MNHNS and CDR2 SASEGT. CDR3 length equals 16 residues. CDR3 bases: TGTGCCAGCACTCGGCAGGGCCCCATCTTTAACTATGGCTACACCTTC. It yields the protein CASTRQGPIFNYGYTF.

This clonotype was seen repeatedly, ten times or more. The V gene is TRBV7-6, the J gene TRBJ2-7; D is perhaps TRBD1 or TRBD2 (5 bases each). The V end lost 0 bases, the J end lost 4 bases, and 10 bases lay between the germline ends. Germline V gene sequence: CDR1 SGHVS, CDR2 FNYEAQ. This CDR3 is 14 amino acids long. The CDR3 loop is CASSLAGTGYEQYF. The CDR3 DNA follows: TGTGCCAGCAGCTTAGCAGGGACGGGATACGAGCAGTACTTC.

This clonotype was seen ten or more times. The CDR3 here is CASTQGGTQYF. CDR3 in DNA: TGTGCCAGCACCCAGGGAGGGACCCAGTACTTC. The V call is TRBV28, the J call TRBJ2-5, with D possibly TRBD2 on 6 matching bases. CDR1 MDHEN and CDR2 SYDVKM come from the germline V gene. This CDR3 is built from 11 residues. Deletions cut 7 bases from V and 7 bases from J, with 10 bases between.

This clonotype was seen repeatedly, ten times or more. The CDR3 here is CASSLVLDGVHSYEQYF. CDR3 DNA: TGTGCCAGCAGTTTAGTATTGGACGGGGTGCACTCCTACGAGCAGTACTTC. The gene calls are TRBV12-3 or TRBV12-4 and TRBJ2-7; perhaps TRBD2 as D (5 bases). This CDR3 is built from 17 residues. Trimming took 1 base from V and 0 from J, leaving 16 bases between them.